This passage covers 21 T cell receptor beta chains from one sample sequenced in a study of T cells in localized non-small cell lung cancer. Method: immunoSEQ multiplex PCR; TCRdb's copy keeps in-frame clones and lacks some. The repertoire has about 3,300 clones, 25% to 30% of them found once; the top ten carry 13% to 15%. The source material was lung tumor tissue, sampled before any cancer treatment. These receptor sequences come from a male donor older than 55 with stage I lung adenocarcinoma.

In its sample, this clone ranks as large. This sequence joins TRBV11-3 and TRBJ1-2; 9 bases are a match to TRBD1. Germline CDR1 SGHNT, CDR2 YENEEA. V gave up 4 bases and J gave up 4 bases; unmatched junction bases: 7. This CDR3 spans 15 amino acids. CDR3 amino acids: CASSYRDRESYGYTF. The CDR3, as DNA: TGTGCCAGCAGCTACCGGGACAGGGAGAGCTATGGCTACACCTTC.

This clone was detected a few times. This sequence joins TRBV12-5 and TRBJ1-1; D might be TRBD1 (6 bases). Germline V lookup: CDR1 LGHNT, CDR2 FRNRAP. The CDR3 runs to 14 residues. CDR3 sequence: CASLGAGMNTEAFF. Written as DNA, the CDR3 is TGTGCCAGCTTGGGGGCTGGTATGAACACTGAAGCTTTCTTT.

The V and J genes are TRBV9 and TRBJ2-1; 9 bases line up with TRBD2. In germline, CDR1 is SGDLS, CDR2 YYNGEE. J was trimmed by 8 bases and V by 0 bases; bases with no gene match: 6. The CDR3 consists of 15 residues. The CDR3, as DNA: TGTGCCAGCAGCGTAGAGGGACTAGCTTCATATGAGCAGTTCTTC. Its protein product is CASSVEGLASYEQFF.

The V and J genes are TRBV19 and TRBJ2-1; TRBD1 matches at 9 bases. Germline V gene lookup returns CDR1 LNHDA and CDR2 SQIVND (reference sequence). Trimming cost V 0 bases and J 4 bases; bases outside gene matches: 7. This CDR3 comprises 17 residues. CDR3 DNA sequence: TGTGCCAGTAGTATAGAGCACCCCGGGACAGGGTACAATGAGCAGTTCTTC. Its translation is CASSIEHPGTGYNEQFF.

The chain uses TRBV9 and TRBJ1-5, with D unclear. This CDR3 region has 12 residues. V lost 4 bases, J lost 6 bases, and 8 bases lay in between. From germline, CDR1 is SGDLS and CDR2 YYNGEE. The DNA for the CDR3 is TGTGCCAGCAGCCTACCCGGTCAGCCCCAGCATTTT. It is translated as CASSLPGQPQHF. The full variable domain, in which reference TRBV9 and TRBJ1-5 provide the parts outside the CDR3, is DSGVTQTPKHLITATGQRVTLRCSPRSGDLSVYWYQQSLDQGLQFLIQYYNGEERAKGNILERFSAQQFPDLHSELNLSSLELGDSALYFCASSLPGQPQHFGDGTRLSIL.

This clone was detected only a few times. The chain recombines TRBV11-3 with TRBJ2-1, with 9 bases lining up with TRBD1. V was clipped by 4 bases and J by 9 bases; unmatched bases: 7. Germline V gene data show CDR1 as SGHNT and CDR2 as YENEEA. The CDR3 sequence is 14 residues long. Here the CDR3 DNA reads TGTGCCAGCAGCTGGCGACAGGGGGGTGTTGAGCAGTTCTTC. Amino acid sequence: CASSWRQGGVEQFF.

The gene calls are TRBV11-3 and TRBJ2-3; D unclear. The CDR3 sequence is 14 residues long. Germline assignment: CDR1 SGHNT and CDR2 YENEEA. Trimming left V 5 bases short and J 0 bases short, with 9 bases between. The CDR3 reads CASSPGLSTDTQYF. The CDR3 coding sequence is TGTGCCAGCAGCCCCGGATTAAGCACAGATACGCAGTATTTT.

This chain links TRBV6-8 with TRBJ1-6; tentative D call: TRBD1 (5 bases). The length of the CDR3 is 14 residues. CDR1 is MNHGY and CDR2 is SAAAGT in the germline V gene. Trimming stripped 5 bases from V and 7 bases from J, with 12 bases between. The DNA for the CDR3 is TGTGCCAGCAGTCAACAGGACGTGAATTCACCCCTCCACTTT. It is translated as CASSQQDVNSPLHF.

This clone has just a few counts. The CDR3 DNA is TGTGCCAGCCGTCTTCAAGGGACAGGGAGAAGATCTGAAGCTTTCTTT. It yields the protein CASRLQGTGRRSEAFF. The chain has TRBV6-8 and TRBJ1-1; 9 bases align to TRBD1. The CDR3 extends over 16 amino acids. The ends lost 8 bases at V and 6 bases at J; junction bases unmatched: 16. Germline V gene data show CDR1 as MNHGY and CDR2 as SAAAGT.

This clone is termed medium-sized. The V and J genes are TRBV6-8 and TRBJ1-2; the D gene is possibly TRBD1 (6 bases). V gave up 7 bases and J gave up 8 bases, with 14 bases separating them. Germline CDR1 and CDR2: MNHGY and SAAAGT. CDR3 length: 12 amino acids. The chain's CDR3 is CASTKTGGGYTF. The CDR3 bases are TGTGCCAGCACCAAGACGGGGGGCGGCTACACCTTC.

This clone showed up just a few times. The chain joins TRBV19 to TRBJ2-5, with 8 bases matching TRBD1. The CDR3 is 14 residues long. Trimming removed 8 bases from V and 4 bases from J; junction bases left unmatched: 9. CDR1 and CDR2 from the germline V gene are LNHDA and SQIVND (reference sequence). The CDR3 nucleotides are TGTGCCAGTGTGGGTCAGGGGGCGCGAGAGACCCAGTACTTC. Translating gives CASVGQGARETQYF.

This clone was counted only a few times. The chain couples TRBV18 to TRBJ2-5; 9 bases are a match to TRBD1. The J segment lost 5 bases and the V segment lost 3 bases, leaving 7 bases of the junction unmatched. This CDR3 contains 15 residues. Germline lookup yields CDR1 KGHSH and CDR2 LQKENI. CDR3 region: CASSPLGQGGETQYF. CDR3 coding DNA: TGTGCCAGCTCACCGCTGGGACAGGGAGGGGAGACCCAGTACTTC.

The V and J genes are TRBV19 and TRBJ1-2, with 7 bases that match TRBD1. The ends lost 7 bases at V and 4 bases at J; junction bases unmatched: 9. From germline, CDR1 is LNHDA and CDR2 SQIVND (reference sequence). This CDR3 is 14 amino acids long. The CDR3 sequence: CASIRHGDSYGYTF. For the CDR3, the DNA is TGTGCCAGTATTCGTCATGGGGACAGCTATGGCTACACCTTC.

A few counts support this clone. This chain uses TRBV30 with TRBJ1-6, with a possible D match to TRBD1 (6 bases). The germline V gene encodes CDR1 GTSNPN and CDR2 SVGIG (reference sequence). Between the trimmed V and J ends, which lost 4 bases and 9 bases, there was a span of 13 bases. The CDR3 loop spans 13 amino acids. The CDR3 nucleotides read TGTGCCTGGAACCCCGGACAGCTTTCACCCCTCCACTTT. Protein: CAWNPGQLSPLHF.

The chain carries TRBV28 and TRBJ1-2; a weak D match, TRBD1 (5 bases). This CDR3 has 14 residues. V dropped 6 bases and J dropped 1 base, with 12 bases sitting between them. Germline loops: CDR1 MDHEN, CDR2 SYDVKM. CDR3 in amino acids: CASSSGAYNYGYTF. The CDR3 DNA is TGTGCCAGCAGCTCCGGGGCCTATAACTATGGCTACACCTTC.

This clone was found a few times. The chain combines TRBV7-6 with TRBJ1-5; D remains unclear. Trimming left V 3 bases short and J 6 bases short, with 12 bases between. This CDR3 has 14 residues. Germline V CDR1 and CDR2: SGHVS, FNYEAQ. CDR3 protein: CASSLVGKGQPQHF. The CDR3 nucleotides are TGTGCCAGCAGCTTGGTAGGGAAAGGTCAGCCCCAGCATTTT.

The V call is TRBV30, the J call TRBJ1-3; D is undetermined. The CDR3 is made up of 14 amino acids. Germline values: CDR1 GTSNPN, CDR2 SVGIG (reference sequence). Trimming cost V 7 bases and J 4 bases, with 17 bases left between them. This CDR3 reads CALTTGNVGNTIYF. For the CDR3, the DNA is TGTGCCTTAACGACTGGGAATGTCGGAAACACCATATATTTT.

This clone is termed large. The chain carries TRBV19 and TRBJ2-1, with D maybe TRBD2 (5 bases). CDR1 is LNHDA, CDR2 SQIVND, per germline (reference sequence). Deletions cut 7 bases from V and 5 bases from J, with 15 bases between. The length of the CDR3 is 14 residues. Written as DNA, the CDR3 is TGTGCCAGTAATCGGGGAACGGGTCACAATGAGCAGTTCTTC. Translating gives CASNRGTGHNEQFF.

V and J are TRBV15 and TRBJ1-2, with TRBD1 identical over 10 bases. Trimming took 6 bases from V and 6 from J; bases not matched to a gene: 10. Germline lookup yields CDR1 LNHNV and CDR2 YYDKDF (reference sequence). The CDR3 extends over 15 amino acids. The CDR3 sequence is CATSLGQGVGNGYTF. As DNA, the CDR3 is TGTGCCACCAGTCTCGGACAGGGGGTCGGGAATGGCTACACCTTC.

The chain carries TRBV19 and TRBJ2-3; a possible D gene is TRBD2 (6 bases). Germline CDR1 is LNHDA and CDR2 is SQIVND (reference sequence). The CDR3 runs to 13 residues. The V end was cut by 11 bases, the J end by 2 bases, with 14 bases between. CDR3 sequence reads: CAARRGATDTQYF. CDR3 coding DNA: TGTGCCGCGAGGCGGGGAGCCACAGATACGCAGTATTTT.

As regards this clone: A junction boundary mismatches the germline segment, possibly from a read error. The chain recombines TRBV6-8 with TRBJ2-1; TRBD2 agrees at 14 bases. The germline V gene encodes CDR1 MNHGY and CDR2 SAAAGT. The CDR3 length is 17 residues. The DNA for the CDR3 is TGTGCCATCAGTGGTAGGACTAGCGGGGGGCACCGCAATGAGCAGTTCTTC. Translation gives CAISGRTSGGHRNEQFF.